The 5 T cell receptor beta chains reported below all come from one sample, sequenced in a study of cytomegalovirus exposure and HLA in healthy donors. Measured with immunoSEQ multiplex PCR; TCRdb has only the in-frame clones, and not every one. This sample has 95,000 to 150,000 clones, with nearly 90% found just once. The sample was PBMCs. The receptors come from a woman aged 18-30 years in good health and CMV-seronegative.

A single count supports this clone. The chain is built from TRBV11-2 and TRBJ2-7, with D unresolved. This CDR3 has 16 residues. Per germline, CDR1 SGHAT and CDR2 FQNNGV. V shed 2 bases and J shed 7 bases, with 21 bases lying between them. CDR3 bases: TGTGCCAGCAGCTTACCTTCATCAGGTGAATGGGCGGAGCAGTACTTC. Its translation is CASSLPSSGEWAEQYF.

This clone was counted once. The chain has TRBV6-1 and TRBJ2-7, with 8 bases aligning to TRBD1. CDR1 is MNHNS and CDR2 is SASEGT in the germline V gene. The length of the CDR3 is 14 residues. V dropped 6 bases and J dropped 6; count of bases not matched to a gene: 10. CDR3 in DNA: TGTGCCAGCAGGGGGGGTGGGACAGGTTTCGAGCAGTACGTC. Its protein product is CASRGGGTGFEQYV.

This clone was found a few times. The chain employs TRBV28 and TRBJ2-7; 8 positions agree with TRBD1. V lost 6 bases, J lost 1 base, and 8 bases stayed unmatched. The CDR3 contains 15 residues. The germline CDR1 and CDR2 sequences are MDHEN and SYDVKM. The CDR3: CASRRRGRRSYEQYV. DNA of the CDR3: TGTGCCAGCAGACGCAGGGGGCGCCGGTCCTACGAGCAGTACGTC.

The chain combines TRBV25-1 with TRBJ1-1, with 7 nucleotides matching TRBD1. In germline, CDR1 is MGHDK, CDR2 SYGVNS. The CDR3 covers 16 residues. Trimming removed 5 bases from V and 3 bases from J; junction bases left unmatched: 12. The CDR3 DNA reads TGTGCCAGCAGTCCCCCTGGGACAGTTAGACACACTGAAGCTTTCTTT. This translates into CASSPPGTVRHTEAFF.

The chain carries TRBV4-2 and TRBJ2-7; possible D gene TRBD2, 6 bases. The V gene lost 1 base and the J gene lost 3 bases, with 13 bases spanning the gap. The CDR3 has 15 residues. Germline CDR1 is LGHNA and CDR2 is YNFKEQ. The CDR3 is CASSQGGAGIYEQYF. In DNA form, the CDR3 reads TGTGCCAGCAGCCAAGGAGGGGCGGGGATCTACGAGCAGTACTTC.